This T cell receptor beta chain was profiled in a study of blood T cell repertoires in COVID-19. Study-level information: Some COVID-19 samples were acute and others convalescent; all came from the United States, Italy and Spain. T cells, B-cell-depleted T cells, or PBMCs supplied cDNA or gDNA.

Authors' analysis steps: The assay estimated nucleated cells by amplifying reference gene primers. Sequenced by immunoSEQ multiplex PCR; TCRdb stores in-frame clones only, minus some. D and trimming come from the DNA, and the V and J calls and clone size come from that table. The sample yields under 300,000 clones, about four fifths seen once. The sequence derives from a man aged 25 to 40 who had recovered from COVID-19. Sequencing was done on a sample of peripheral blood.

CDR3 region: CASSRLVSSTDTQYF. The CDR3 nucleotides are TGTGCCAGCAGTAGACTTGTCTCTAGCACAGATACGCAGTATTTT. The J gene is TRBJ2-3, the V gene TRBV2, with D hard to call. With 5 bases removed from V and 0 bases from J, the gap between germline ends came to 12 bases. Looked up from germline, CDR1 is SNHLY and CDR2 is FYNNEI. The CDR3 has 15 residues. The whole variable domain, remainder taken from reference TRBV2 and TRBJ2-3, is EPEVTQTPSHQVTQMGQEVILRCVPISNHLYFYWYRQILGQKVEFLVSFYNNEISEKSEIFDDQFSVERPDGSNFTLKIRSTKLEDSAMYFCASSRLVSSTDTQYFGPGTRLTVL.